Below, 25 T cell receptor beta chains from the same sample are listed, as sequenced in a study of T cell responses to AZD1222 COVID-19 vaccine listed by TCRdb under 2021. Library method: the immunoSEQ multiplex PCR assay. What TCRdb holds here is the immuneACCESS table cut down to in-frame rearrangements. Part of the clones is not present; checked against another copy, under half of the missing clones reflect an unresolved V gene, and the others are unexplained. This sample holds 150,000 to 200,000 clones; around nine tenths were observed only once. Roughly 2.5% of the sample is in the top ten clones. The time point label on this specimen signifies: baseline before first vaccination. Sample: peripheral blood, taken on day 0 of AZD1222 vaccination. The receptors were sampled from an adult in good health.

The chain joins TRBV10-3 to TRBJ2-1; D is tentatively TRBD1 or TRBD2 (6 bases each). The germline gives CDR1 ENHRY, CDR2 SYGVKD. The CDR3 is 14 residues long. Trimming left V 4 bases short and J 7 bases short, with 14 bases between. For the CDR3, the DNA is TGTGCCATCAGTGGGAGGGGGGCTGGTAATGAGCAGTTCTTC. Translated, it gives CAISGRGAGNEQFF.

The J gene is TRBJ2-7, the V gene TRBV3-1 (or the pseudogene TRBV3-2), with 10 bases matching TRBD2. The length of the CDR3 is 14 residues. Looked up from germline, CDR1 is LGHDT and CDR2 is YNNKEL (reference sequence). V shed 4 bases and J 1 base; nucleotides not matched to a gene: 1. The CDR3 DNA sequence: TGTGCCAGCAGCCCGACTAGCGGGTCCTACGAGCAGTACTTC. Encoded protein: CASSPTSGSYEQYF.

V gene TRBV4-2 combines with J gene TRBJ1-1; perhaps TRBD1 as D (6 bases). CDR1 is LGHNA and CDR2 is YNFKEQ in the germline V gene. The CDR3 covers 16 residues. The V gene lost 1 base and the J gene lost 4 bases, with 16 bases spanning the gap. CDR3 in DNA: TGTGCCAGCAGCCAAGGGCAGGGGCTCACCATCACTGAAGCTTTCTTT. Protein sequence: CASSQGQGLTITEAFF.

The chain is built from TRBV18 and TRBJ2-1; D unclear. Trimming pared 9 bases from V and 6 bases from J, leaving 6 bases between. The CDR3 is 10 amino acids. Per germline, CDR1 KGHSH and CDR2 LQKENI. The CDR3 bases are TGTGCCAGTTACACCAATGAGCAGTTCTTC. Translated: CASYTNEQFF.

This chain connects TRBV12-3 or TRBV12-4 to TRBJ2-1; the D is unclear. V lost 2 bases to trimming and J lost 9 bases, with 11 bases between them. The CDR3 loop spans 13 amino acids. The CDR3 loop is CASSLLGAGEQFF. The CDR3 region has the DNA TGTGCCAGCAGTTTACTTGGAGCCGGTGAGCAGTTCTTC.

The chain has TRBV18 and TRBJ2-2; D is uncertain. Looked up from germline, CDR1 is KGHSH and CDR2 is LQKENI. This CDR3 has 15 amino acids. Deletions cut 0 bases from V and 0 bases from J, with 5 bases between. The CDR3 loop is CASSPPKPNTGELFF. CDR3 bases: TGTGCCAGCTCACCACCGAAACCGAACACCGGGGAGCTGTTTTTT.

This clone appeared once. DNA for the CDR3: TGTGCCAGCAGCTTATTCTCCGACGCTAACTATGGCTACACCTTC. Translated: CASSLFSDANYGYTF. The chain is built from TRBV7-9 and TRBJ1-2, with D unresolved. This CDR3 contains 15 residues. The V gene's germline CDR1 is SEHNR and CDR2 FQNEAQ (reference sequence). Deletions cut 2 bases from V and 0 bases from J, with 10 bases between.

The chain couples TRBV7-2 to TRBJ2-2, with D perhaps given as TRBD1 or TRBD2 (5 bases each). Between the trimmed V and J ends, which lost 7 bases and 2 bases, there was a span of 14 bases. The CDR3 is 15 residues long. The germline V gene has CDR1 SGHTA and CDR2 FQGNSA. Here the CDR3 reads CASNLGDHNTGELFF. DNA of the CDR3: TGTGCCAGCAATTTGGGGGACCATAACACCGGGGAGCTGTTTTTT.

On this clone: The sample holds other DNA sequences that translate to the same CDR3. CDR3: CASSIGSLTEAFF. The CDR3 coding sequence is TGTGCCAGTAGTATTGGGTCCCTCACTGAAGCTTTCTTT. The chain links TRBV19 to TRBJ1-1; D is undetermined. The CDR3 spans 13 residues. V was clipped by 3 bases and J by 4 bases, with 9 bases between them. CDR1 and CDR2 from the germline V gene are LNHDA and SQIVND (reference sequence).

The V and J genes are TRBV29-1 and TRBJ1-1; 8 bases line up with TRBD1. The germline V gene encodes CDR1 SQVTM and CDR2 ANQGSEA. Trimming cost V 6 bases and J 4 bases; bases outside gene matches: 10. The CDR3 is 14 amino acids. The CDR3: CSVCGQGLGTEAFF. The CDR3, as DNA: TGCAGCGTCTGCGGACAGGGCTTAGGCACTGAAGCTTTCTTT. Full variable domain (remainder filled in from reference TRBV29-1 and TRBJ1-1): SAVISQKPSRDICQRGTSLTIQCQVDSQVTMMFWYRQQPGQSLTLIATANQGSEATYESGFVIDKFPISRPNLTFSTLTVSNMSPEDSSIYLCSVCGQGLGTEAFFGQGTRLTVV.

This chain connects TRBV5-5 to TRBJ2-2, with D possibly being TRBD1 or TRBD2 (5 bases each). Trimming stripped 4 bases from V and 2 bases from J, with 12 bases between. Germline values: CDR1 SGHKS, CDR2 YYEKEE (reference sequence). The CDR3 consists of 15 residues. The chain's CDR3 is CASSPTGTNTGELFF. The CDR3 nucleotides read TGTGCCAGCAGCCCGACCGGGACCAACACCGGGGAGCTGTTTTTT.

The chain has TRBV25-1 and TRBJ2-1, with D possibly TRBD2 on 6 matching bases. The CDR3 is 12 residues long. The V end lost 7 bases, the J end lost 4 bases, and 8 bases lay between the germline ends. The germline CDR1 and CDR2 sequences are MGHDK and SYGVNS. CDR3 nucleotide sequence: TGTGCCAGCACGGGGGTATACAATGAGCAGTTCTTC. This codes for CASTGVYNEQFF.

The chain is built from TRBV3-1 (or the pseudogene TRBV3-2) and TRBJ1-6; 7 bases match TRBD1. V lost 1 base to trimming and J lost 6 bases; unmatched junction nucleotides: 9. The CDR3 totals 17 residues. Germline assignment: CDR1 LGHDT and CDR2 YNNKEL (reference sequence). The CDR3 nucleotides are TGTGCCAGCAGCCAAGCTCGGACAGGACGGTTTAATTCACCCCTCCACTTT. It specifies CASSQARTGRFNSPLHF.

The rearrangement uses TRBV6-5 and TRBJ1-1; D is unresolved. The CDR3 is 13 amino acids. The V and J ends lost 6 bases and 1 base respectively, with 9 bases between them. From germline, CDR1 is MNHEY and CDR2 SVGAGI. The CDR3 here is CASSMDPNTEAFF. The CDR3 region has the DNA TGTGCCAGCAGCATGGACCCGAACACTGAAGCTTTCTTT.

This chain uses TRBV29-1 with TRBJ2-7; 11 bases map to TRBD1. Per the germline V gene, CDR1 is SQVTM and CDR2 is ANQGSEA. The CDR3 spans 15 residues. V trimming: 5 bases; J trimming: 3 bases; junction bases outside the gene matches: 9. CDR3 in amino acids: CSVYAGTGGGYEQYF. In DNA, the CDR3 is TGCAGCGTTTACGCCGGGACAGGGGGTGGCTACGAGCAGTACTTC.

The chain carries TRBV27 and TRBJ2-6; D ambiguous. This CDR3 is 15 amino acids long. The V gene's germline CDR1 is MNHEY and CDR2 SMNVEV (reference sequence). Trimming removed 3 bases at V and 4 bases at J, with 10 bases between. CDR3 nucleotides: TGTGCCAGCAGTTTTGGTGGGTGGGGGGCCAACGTCCTGACTTTC. Translating gives CASSFGGWGANVLTF.

This chain connects TRBV7-6 to TRBJ1-1, with D possibly being TRBD1 (5 bases). CDR3 length: 13 residues. Germline assignment: CDR1 SGHVS and CDR2 FNYEAQ. V was trimmed by 5 bases and J by 5 bases, leaving 12 bases between them. In DNA form, the CDR3 reads TGTGCCAGCAGCCAAGGAGGGGATACTGAAGCTTTCTTT. It translates to CASSQGGDTEAFF.

This rearrangement joins TRBV18 to TRBJ1-3, with a tentative D call TRBD1 (6 bases). In germline, CDR1 is KGHSH, CDR2 LQKENI. The V gene lost 1 base and the J gene lost 4 bases, with 14 bases spanning the gap. This CDR3 is built from 16 residues. CDR3 in amino acids: CASSPRQGLDGNTIYF. CDR3 DNA: TGTGCCAGCTCACCACGGCAGGGGCTGGACGGAAACACCATATATTTT.

The chain uses TRBV20-1 and TRBJ1-1; 7 bases fit TRBD1. Germline-derived CDR1 and CDR2 are DFQATT and SNEGSKA (reference sequence). Trimming took 8 bases from V and 7 from J; bases not matched to a gene: 7. The CDR3 runs 11 residues. As DNA, the CDR3 is TGCAGTACATCCCGGGACAGTGAAGCTTTCTTT. Protein: CSTSRDSEAFF.

The chain uses TRBV5-4 and TRBJ1-6; perhaps TRBD1 as D (5 bases). The CDR3 consists of 16 residues. The V and J ends lost 0 bases and 6 bases respectively, with 13 bases between them. Germline assignment: CDR1 SGHNT and CDR2 YYREEE (reference sequence). CDR3 in DNA: TGTGCCAGCAGCTTGGATGTGGGGACTAGTAATTCACCCCTCCACTTT. It codes for CASSLDVGTSNSPLHF.

The chain combines TRBV7-9 with TRBJ1-2; D ambiguous. This CDR3 contains 10 residues. The germline V gene encodes CDR1 SEHNR and CDR2 FQNEAQ (reference sequence). The ends were cut back, 10 bases at V and 7 bases at J, with 10 bases in the middle. The CDR3 sequence is CATREVGYTF. Written as DNA, the CDR3 is TGTGCCACCCGTGAGGTTGGCTACACCTTC.

The chain couples TRBV10-1 to TRBJ2-5, with D unclear. Germline CDR1 WNHNN, CDR2 SYGVQD (reference sequence). V lost 11 bases and J 0 bases, leaving 10 bases between the germline ends. The CDR3 has 12 residues. This CDR3 reads CASSVDQETQYF. The CDR3, as DNA: TGCGCCTCCTCGGTAGACCAAGAGACCCAGTACTTC.

This chain links TRBV19 with TRBJ2-2, with 7 nucleotides matching TRBD2. V lost 6 bases to trimming and J lost 0 bases; unmatched junction nucleotides: 1. Per germline, CDR1 LNHDA and CDR2 SQIVND (reference sequence). CDR3 size: 14 residues. Here the CDR3 reads CASRRETNTGELFF. In nucleotides, the CDR3 is TGTGCCAGTAGGCGGGAGACGAACACCGGGGAGCTGTTTTTT. The entire variable domain, with the rest obtained from reference TRBV19 and TRBJ2-2, is as follows: DGGITQSPKYLFRKEGQNVTLSCEQNLNHDAMYWYRQDPGQGLRLIYYSQIVNDFQKGDIAEGYSVSREKKESFPLTVTSAQKNPTAFYLCASRRETNTGELFFGEGSRLTVL.

The rearrangement links TRBV5-1 to TRBJ2-7, with a tentative D call TRBD1 (6 bases). The CDR3 spans 13 residues. CDR1 SGHRS and CDR2 YFSETQ come from the germline V gene. Trimming stripped 0 bases from V and 5 bases from J, with 9 bases between. CDR3 DNA sequence: TGCGCCAGCAGCTTGGCAGGGGACAACGAGCAGTACTTC. This sequence encodes CASSLAGDNEQYF.

The V and J genes are TRBV28 and TRBJ1-3; D unresolved. CDR1 is MDHEN, CDR2 SYDVKM, per germline. Trimming removed 3 bases from V and 2 bases from J, with 14 bases in between. The CDR3 loop spans 16 amino acids. The CDR3 region is CASSLLVGPAGNTIYF. The CDR3 region has the DNA TGTGCCAGCAGTTTGCTAGTAGGGCCTGCTGGAAACACCATATATTTT.